The clone carrying this T cell receptor beta chain came up once. This sample's RNA came from whole unsorted tissue. Between August and November 2014, newly diagnosed, chemotherapy-naive lung cancer patients underwent thoracic surgery in China. Germline V gene lookup returns CDR1 MNHEY and CDR2 SVGAGI. The CDR3 has 14 residues. The V and J ends lost 10 bases and 7 bases respectively, with 23 bases between them. TCRbeta libraries were built with three rounds of nested PCR, modified from ARM-PCR. TCRdb re-called the multiplex PCR reads with MiXCR, one entry per CDR3 protein. The repertoire holds approximately 130,000 distinct CDR3 sequences, with around three fifths as singletons. The entry originates in a study of tumor and adjacent non-tumor tissue in lung cancer.

The origin of this receptor is a man aged 25-45 years with non-small cell lung cancer. This chain connects TRBV6-5 to TRBJ2-7, with D possibly TRBD2 on 7 matching bases. The sequencing input was lung tumor tissue. The CDR3 here is CANRPGRGAGEQYF. DNA for the CDR3: TGTGCCAACAGACCCGGACGGGGGGCAGGTGAGCAGTACTTC.